The 22 T cell receptor beta chains given below trace back to one sample, sequenced in a study of cytomegalovirus exposure and HLA in healthy donors. The PCR employed 60 Vbeta primers together with 13 Jbeta primers. Using immunoSEQ multiplex PCR, the repertoire was profiled, and TCRdb retains in-frame clones only, with some absent. The repertoire holds 70,000 or so clones, with around 87% as singletons. Sample: PBMCs. Receptor source: a woman aged 25-40 years in good health and CMV-seropositive.

V is TRBV20-1 and J is TRBJ2-5, with a tentative D call TRBD2 (5 bases). V gave up 6 bases and J gave up 13 bases, with 18 bases separating them. CDR3 length equals 11 residues. Germline loops: CDR1 DFQATT, CDR2 SNEGSKA (reference sequence). The CDR3 DNA reads as TGCAGTGCCCTGACCAGCGGCACCACGTACTTC. Translating it yields CSALTSGTTYF.

This clone was seen a single time. The rearrangement uses TRBV28 and TRBJ1-1; 12 nucleotides match TRBD1. CDR1 is MDHEN and CDR2 is SYDVKM in the germline V gene. This CDR3 has 16 residues. V lost 3 bases and J lost 12; bases outside the gene matches: 14. The CDR3 bases are TGTGCCAGCAGTTTGCACTCATACCGGGACAGGGGGCGGACTTTCTTT. Translated, it gives CASSLHSYRDRGRTFF. Combining the CDR3 with reference TRBV28 and TRBJ1-1 gives the whole variable domain DVKVTQSSRYLVKRTGEKVFLECVQDMDHENMFWYRQDPGLGLRLIYFSYDVKMKEKGDIPEGYSVSREKKERFSLILESASTNQTSMYLCASSLHSYRDRGRTFFGQGTRLTVV.

The chain has TRBV15 and TRBJ2-3; the D is unclear. CDR1 and CDR2 from the germline V gene are LNHNV and YYDKDF (reference sequence). Trimming took off 1 base at V and 1 base at J, with 6 bases between the two ends. The CDR3 spans 14 residues. The CDR3 DNA is TGTGCCACCAGCAGAGCTCGAGGCACAGATACGCAGTATTTT. Encoded protein: CATSRARGTDTQYF.

The J gene is TRBJ1-5, the V gene TRBV2, with D hard to call. The CDR3 runs 16 residues. The V gene lost 2 bases and the J gene lost 2 bases, with 13 bases spanning the gap. Per germline, CDR1 SNHLY and CDR2 FYNNEI. CDR3 nucleotides: TGTGCCAGCAGTGAACCGGGGTTAAGAGGCAATCAGCCCCAGCATTTT. Translation: CASSEPGLRGNQPQHF. Full variable domain (remainder filled in from reference TRBV2 and TRBJ1-5): EPEVTQTPSHQVTQMGQEVILRCVPISNHLYFYWYRQILGQKVEFLVSFYNNEISEKSEIFDDQFSVERPDGSNFTLKIRSTKLEDSAMYFCASSEPGLRGNQPQHFGDGTRLSIL.

The chain carries TRBV6-1 and TRBJ2-1; 15 bases agree with TRBD2. In germline, CDR1 is MNHNS, CDR2 SASEGT. V lost 4 bases to trimming and J lost 14 bases; unmatched junction nucleotides: 15. This CDR3 comprises 17 residues. The DNA for the CDR3 is TGTGCCAGCAGTGTCCAGGGCCCCGGGACTAGCGGGAGGACAGAGTTCTTC. This gives the protein CASSVQGPGTSGRTEFF.

The chain is built from TRBV30 and TRBJ2-7; maybe TRBD1 (6 bases). The V gene's germline CDR1 is GTSNPN and CDR2 SVGIG (reference sequence). CDR3 size: 12 residues. V was pared by 0 bases and J by 4 bases, with 7 bases between. The CDR3, as DNA: TGTGCCTGGAGTGTAGGGGGTTACGAGCAGTACTTC. It specifies CAWSVGGYEQYF.

The CDR3, as DNA: TGTGCCAGCAGTTACGGGTGGGAGGCATGGAGTTCACCCCTCCACTTT. Translating gives CASSYGWEAWSSPLHF. The chain recombines TRBV6-5 with TRBJ1-6; no firm D call. Germline V lookup: CDR1 MNHEY, CDR2 SVGAGI. V was pared by 2 bases and J by 9 bases, with 17 bases between. The CDR3 runs 16 residues.

This clone has just one count. The V gene is TRBV19, the J gene TRBJ1-1, with 7 bases lining up with TRBD1. The CDR3 sequence is 16 residues long. Germline assignment: CDR1 LNHDA and CDR2 SQIVND (reference sequence). Germline trimming cut 4 bases from V and 5 bases from J; bases unmatched to any gene: 13. The CDR3 DNA follows: TGTGCCAGTAGTACGAACAGGGGTCCGCGTGGTACTGAAGCTTTCTTT. This codes for CASSTNRGPRGTEAFF.

The V and J genes are TRBV5-1 and TRBJ1-2, with D tentatively TRBD1 (6 bases). V lost 4 bases to trimming and J lost 0 bases, with 10 bases between them. The CDR3 loop spans 14 amino acids. CDR1 SGHRS and CDR2 YFSETQ come from the germline V gene. DNA for the CDR3: TGCGCCAGCAGCATCCGGGACACTAACTATGGCTACACCTTC. Encoded protein: CASSIRDTNYGYTF.

This rearrangement joins TRBV7-6 to TRBJ1-4, with TRBD1 matching 10 bases. The CDR3 runs 16 residues. CDR1 is SGHVS and CDR2 is FNYEAQ in the germline V gene. The ends lost 4 bases at V and 7 bases at J; junction bases unmatched: 9. CDR3 amino acids: CASSSYPGQGLEKLFF. In nucleotides, the CDR3 is TGTGCCAGCAGCTCTTATCCGGGACAGGGGCTTGAAAAACTGTTTTTT.

This clone was seen just once. This chain uses TRBV9 with TRBJ2-3; the match to TRBD2 covers 10 bases. The V and J ends lost 0 bases and 7 bases, in that order; junction bases with no gene match: 5. Germline CDR1 and CDR2: SGDLS and YYNGEE. This CDR3 is built from 15 residues. The CDR3 loop is CASSVGLAGVNTQYF. The CDR3 coding sequence is TGTGCCAGCAGCGTAGGGCTAGCGGGAGTAAATACGCAGTATTTT. Variable domain in full (rest from reference TRBV9 and TRBJ2-3): DSGVTQTPKHLITATGQRVTLRCSPRSGDLSVYWYQQSLDQGLQFLIQYYNGEERAKGNILERFSAQQFPDLHSELNLSSLELGDSALYFCASSVGLAGVNTQYFGPGTRLTVL.

The sample holds one count of this clone. The chain employs TRBV2 and TRBJ2-7; the match to TRBD1 covers 8 bases. Germline CDR1 is SNHLY and CDR2 is FYNNEI. The junction had 13 bases not matched to a gene; V was cut back by 8 bases and J by 1 base. The CDR3 runs to 16 residues. The CDR3, as DNA: TGTGCCAGCGTAAGCTTCGGGACAGGTTTATCCTACGAGCAGTACTTC. As protein: CASVSFGTGLSYEQYF.

The chain employs TRBV19 and TRBJ2-7, with D perhaps matching TRBD2 (6 bases). The germline V gene encodes CDR1 LNHDA and CDR2 SQIVND (reference sequence). The CDR3 has 17 residues. V was trimmed by 1 base and J by 2 bases, leaving 18 bases between them. CDR3 sequence (DNA): TGTGCCAGTAGTATAGGACCTACTAACGGGAGACCCTACGAGCAGTACTTC. Protein sequence: CASSIGPTNGRPYEQYF.

This clone has a single count. The chain combines TRBV27 with TRBJ2-3; 7 bases line up with TRBD2. CDR3 size: 17 residues. The trim removed 5 bases at V and 3 bases at J, leaving 14 bases unmatched. Per the germline V gene, CDR1 is MNHEY and CDR2 is SMNVEV (reference sequence). The CDR3 DNA follows: TGTGCCAGCAGTCCCGACCCTGTCGCGGGAGTGACAGATACGCAGTATTTT. It is translated as CASSPDPVAGVTDTQYF.

The chain recombines TRBV27 with TRBJ2-1; 9 bases match TRBD1. CDR1 and CDR2 from the germline V gene are MNHEY and SMNVEV (reference sequence). Trimming cost V 8 bases and J 7 bases; bases outside gene matches: 15. The CDR3 totals 16 residues. The DNA of the CDR3 is TGTGCCAGCGGTCAAGGGACAGGGCGTTTTTTTAATGAGCAGTTCTTC. It yields the protein CASGQGTGRFFNEQFF.

This clone was seen just once. V gene TRBV9 combines with J gene TRBJ2-7; possible D gene TRBD1, 5 bases. The CDR3 sequence is 15 residues long. V was shortened by 0 bases and J by 4 bases, with 14 bases between the two germline ends. Looked up from germline, CDR1 is SGDLS and CDR2 is YYNGEE. In nucleotides, the CDR3 is TGTGCCAGCAGCGTAGGGGGCCAGCCTTTGTACGAGCAGTACTTC. Its protein product is CASSVGGQPLYEQYF.

This chain joins TRBV5-4 and TRBJ2-5; 8 bases align to TRBD2. V trimming: 5 bases; J trimming: 11 bases; junction bases outside the gene matches: 8. Germline CDR1 SGHNT, CDR2 YYREEE (reference sequence). CDR3 length equals 12 residues. This CDR3 reads CASRAAGGEQYF. CDR3 DNA sequence: TGTGCCAGCAGGGCCGCGGGGGGAGAGCAGTACTTC. The whole variable domain, remainder taken from reference TRBV5-4 and TRBJ2-5, is ETGVTQSPTHLIKTRGQQVTLRCSSQSGHNTVSWYQQALGQGPQFIFQYYREEENGRGNFPPRFSGLQFPNYSSELNVNALELDDSALYLCASRAAGGEQYFGPGTRLLVL.

V and J are TRBV5-4 and TRBJ2-3, with 9 bases lining up with TRBD1. CDR3 length: 15 amino acids. The germline V gene has CDR1 SGHNT and CDR2 YYREEE (reference sequence). The ends lost 4 bases at V and 5 bases at J; junction bases unmatched: 8. The CDR3 sequence is CASSLGQGQGDTQYF. As DNA, the CDR3 is TGTGCCAGCAGCCTTGGACAGGGACAGGGAGATACGCAGTATTTT.

Regarding this clone: Other nucleotide sequences in the sample specify the same CDR3. The genes are TRBV25-1 and TRBJ1-2; D call uncertain. Trimming left V 1 base short and J 5 bases short, with 5 bases between. Germline CDR1 reads MGHDK; CDR2 reads SYGVNS. This CDR3 region has 12 residues. The CDR3 is CASSESRYGYTF. CDR3 coding DNA: TGTGCCAGCAGTGAATCTAGGTATGGCTACACCTTC.

The chain links TRBV9 to TRBJ1-2; the match to TRBD1 covers 9 bases. The CDR3 contains 16 residues. Germline V gives CDR1 SGDLS, CDR2 YYNGEE. The trim removed 4 bases at V and 4 bases at J, leaving 11 bases unmatched. CDR3 region: CASSLNRQGEGYGYTF. The CDR3 DNA reads as TGTGCCAGCAGCTTAAACCGACAGGGGGAGGGCTATGGCTACACCTTC.

This rearrangement joins TRBV5-1 to TRBJ2-7, with 11 bases lining up with TRBD2. CDR3 length: 15 residues. After removal of 7 bases from V and 5 bases from J, the junction contained 11 bases not matched to a gene. Germline CDR1 is SGHRS and CDR2 is YFSETQ. The CDR3 sequence: CASGPTSGRQNEQYF. The CDR3 DNA follows: TGCGCCAGCGGCCCAACTAGCGGGAGACAGAACGAGCAGTACTTC.

The chain combines TRBV28 with TRBJ1-2; a possible D gene is TRBD1 (6 bases). Germline assignment: CDR1 MDHEN and CDR2 SYDVKM. V shed 10 bases and J shed 4 bases, with 19 bases lying between them. This CDR3 is 14 amino acids long. The CDR3: CATTIQGQFYGYTF. The CDR3 nucleotides are TGTGCCACCACGATCCAAGGACAGTTCTATGGCTACACCTTC.